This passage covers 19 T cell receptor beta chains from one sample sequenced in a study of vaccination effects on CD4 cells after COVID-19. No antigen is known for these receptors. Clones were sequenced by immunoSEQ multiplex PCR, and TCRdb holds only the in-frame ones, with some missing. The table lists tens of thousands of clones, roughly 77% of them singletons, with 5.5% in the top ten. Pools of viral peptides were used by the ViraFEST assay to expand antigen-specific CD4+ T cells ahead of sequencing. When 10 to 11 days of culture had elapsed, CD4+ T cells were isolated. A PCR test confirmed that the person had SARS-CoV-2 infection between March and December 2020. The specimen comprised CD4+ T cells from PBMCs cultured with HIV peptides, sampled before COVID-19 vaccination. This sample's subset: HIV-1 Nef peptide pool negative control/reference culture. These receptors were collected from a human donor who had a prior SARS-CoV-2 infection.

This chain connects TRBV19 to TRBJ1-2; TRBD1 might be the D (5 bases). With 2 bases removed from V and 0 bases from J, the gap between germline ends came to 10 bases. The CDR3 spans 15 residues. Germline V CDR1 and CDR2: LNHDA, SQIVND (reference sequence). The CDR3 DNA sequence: TGTGCCAGTAGTATATATAGGGGAACTAACTATGGCTACACCTTC. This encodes CASSIYRGTNYGYTF.

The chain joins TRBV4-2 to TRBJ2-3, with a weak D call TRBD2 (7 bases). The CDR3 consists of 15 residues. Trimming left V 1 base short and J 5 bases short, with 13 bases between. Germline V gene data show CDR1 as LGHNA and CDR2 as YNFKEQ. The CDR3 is CASSQVGAGVDTQYF. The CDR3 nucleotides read TGTGCCAGCAGCCAAGTGGGGGCGGGAGTAGATACGCAGTATTTT.

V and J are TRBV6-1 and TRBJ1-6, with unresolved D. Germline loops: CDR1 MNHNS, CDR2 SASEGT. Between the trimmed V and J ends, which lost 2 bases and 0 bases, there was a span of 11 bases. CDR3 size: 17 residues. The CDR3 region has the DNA TGTGCCAGCAGTGAATTGGGGATAAGCTCCTATAATTCACCCCTCCACTTT. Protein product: CASSELGISSYNSPLHF.

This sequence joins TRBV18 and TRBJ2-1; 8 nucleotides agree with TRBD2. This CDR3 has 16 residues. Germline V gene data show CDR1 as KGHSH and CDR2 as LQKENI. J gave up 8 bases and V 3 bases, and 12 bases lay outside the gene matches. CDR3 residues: CASSPYSAGVSDEQFF. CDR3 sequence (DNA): TGTGCCAGCTCACCTTACTCAGCGGGAGTGTCGGATGAGCAGTTCTTC.

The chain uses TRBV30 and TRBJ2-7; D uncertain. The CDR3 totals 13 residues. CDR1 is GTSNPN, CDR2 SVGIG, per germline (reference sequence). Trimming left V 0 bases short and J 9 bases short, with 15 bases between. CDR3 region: CAWSVRVSVGQYF. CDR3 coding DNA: TGTGCCTGGAGTGTACGGGTTTCGGTGGGGCAGTACTTC.

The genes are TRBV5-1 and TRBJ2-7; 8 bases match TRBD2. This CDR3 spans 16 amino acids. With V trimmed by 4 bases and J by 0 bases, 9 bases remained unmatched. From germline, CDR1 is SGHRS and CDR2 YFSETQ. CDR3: CASSLTSSGFSYEQYF. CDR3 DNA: TGCGCCAGCAGCCTGACCTCTAGCGGGTTCTCCTACGAGCAGTACTTC.

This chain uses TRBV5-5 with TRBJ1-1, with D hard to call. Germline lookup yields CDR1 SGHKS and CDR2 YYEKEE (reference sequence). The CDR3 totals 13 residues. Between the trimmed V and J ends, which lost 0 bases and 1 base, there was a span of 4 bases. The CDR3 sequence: CASSLGGNTEAFF. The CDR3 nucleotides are TGTGCCAGCAGCTTGGGGGGGAACACTGAAGCTTTCTTT.

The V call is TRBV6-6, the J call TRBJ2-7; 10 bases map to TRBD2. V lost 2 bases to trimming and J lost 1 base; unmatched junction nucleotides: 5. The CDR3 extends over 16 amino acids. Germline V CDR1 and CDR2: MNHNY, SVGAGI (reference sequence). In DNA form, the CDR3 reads TGTGCCAGCAGTTACCCCGGGACTAGCGCATCCTACGAGCAGTACTTC. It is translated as CASSYPGTSASYEQYF.

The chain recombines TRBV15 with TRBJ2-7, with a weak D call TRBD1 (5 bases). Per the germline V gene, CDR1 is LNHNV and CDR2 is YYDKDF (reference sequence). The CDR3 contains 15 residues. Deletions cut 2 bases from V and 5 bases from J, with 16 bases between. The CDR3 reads CATSRIRVMFDEQYF. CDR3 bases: TGTGCCACCAGCAGAATCAGGGTTATGTTCGACGAGCAGTACTTC. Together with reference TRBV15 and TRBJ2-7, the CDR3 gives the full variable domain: DAMVIQNPRYQVTQFGKPVTLSCSQTLNHNVMYWYQQKSSQAPKLLFHYYDKDFNNEADTPDNFQSRRPNTSFCFLDIRSPGLGDTAMYLCATSRIRVMFDEQYFGPGTRLTVT.

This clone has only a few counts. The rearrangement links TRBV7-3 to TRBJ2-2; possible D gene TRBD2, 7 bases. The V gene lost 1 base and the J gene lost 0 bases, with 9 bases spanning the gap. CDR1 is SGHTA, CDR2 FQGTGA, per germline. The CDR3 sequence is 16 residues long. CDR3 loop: CASSLRGGANTGELFF. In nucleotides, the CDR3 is TGTGCCAGCAGCTTAAGAGGGGGGGCGAACACCGGGGAGCTGTTTTTT.

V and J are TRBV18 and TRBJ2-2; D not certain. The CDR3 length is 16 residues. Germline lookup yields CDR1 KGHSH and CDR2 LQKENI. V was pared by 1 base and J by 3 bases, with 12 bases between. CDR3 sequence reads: CASSPLRIWDTGELFF. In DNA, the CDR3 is TGTGCCAGCTCACCACTTAGGATCTGGGACACCGGGGAGCTGTTTTTT.

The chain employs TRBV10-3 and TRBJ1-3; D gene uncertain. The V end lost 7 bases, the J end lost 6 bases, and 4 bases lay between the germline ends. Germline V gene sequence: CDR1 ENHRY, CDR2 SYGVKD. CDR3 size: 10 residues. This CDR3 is CAIKENTIYF. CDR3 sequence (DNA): TGTGCCATCAAGGAAAACACCATATATTTT.

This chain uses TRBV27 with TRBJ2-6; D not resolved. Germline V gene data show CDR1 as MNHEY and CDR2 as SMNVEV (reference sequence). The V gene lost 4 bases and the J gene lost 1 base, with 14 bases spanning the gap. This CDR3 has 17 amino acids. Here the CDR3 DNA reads TGTGCCAGCAGTTACAAGGTGGTACTATCTGGGGCCAACGTCCTGACTTTC. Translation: CASSYKVVLSGANVLTF.

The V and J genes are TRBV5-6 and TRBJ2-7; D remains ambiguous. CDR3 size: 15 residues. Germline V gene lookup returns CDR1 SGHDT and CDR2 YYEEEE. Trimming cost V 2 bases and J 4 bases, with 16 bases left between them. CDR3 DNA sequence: TGTGCCAGCAGCTTAGGTGTGACAAGTCCTTACGAGCAGTACTTC. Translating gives CASSLGVTSPYEQYF.

The CDR3 DNA sequence: TGCGCCAGCAGCCATAGAGGGGCCTCTAACTATGGCTACACCTTC. This gives the protein CASSHRGASNYGYTF. The chain is built from TRBV4-3 and TRBJ1-2; the D gene is possibly TRBD1 (5 bases). Trimming shortened V by 3 bases and J by 0 bases, and 11 bases separated the two germline ends. Germline-derived CDR1 and CDR2 are LGHNA and YSLEER. The CDR3 is made up of 15 amino acids.

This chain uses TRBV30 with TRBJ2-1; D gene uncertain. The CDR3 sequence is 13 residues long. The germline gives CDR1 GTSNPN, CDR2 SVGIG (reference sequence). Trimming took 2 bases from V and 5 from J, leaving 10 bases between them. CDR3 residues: CAWSLTSDNEQFF. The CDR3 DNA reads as TGTGCCTGGAGTCTGACAAGCGACAATGAGCAGTTCTTC.

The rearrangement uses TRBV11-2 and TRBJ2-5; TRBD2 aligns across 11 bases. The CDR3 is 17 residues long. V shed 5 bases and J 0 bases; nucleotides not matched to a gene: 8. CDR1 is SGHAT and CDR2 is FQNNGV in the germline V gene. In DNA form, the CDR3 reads TGTGCCAGCAGCCCCGGGATAGCGGGAGGGTACCAAGAGACCCAGTACTTC. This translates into CASSPGIAGGYQETQYF.

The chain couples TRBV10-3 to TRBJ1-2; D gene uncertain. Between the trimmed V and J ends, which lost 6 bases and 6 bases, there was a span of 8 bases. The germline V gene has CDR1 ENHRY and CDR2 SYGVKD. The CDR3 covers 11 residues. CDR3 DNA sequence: TGTGCCATCAGACTAGGCGATGGCTACACCTTC. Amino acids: CAIRLGDGYTF.

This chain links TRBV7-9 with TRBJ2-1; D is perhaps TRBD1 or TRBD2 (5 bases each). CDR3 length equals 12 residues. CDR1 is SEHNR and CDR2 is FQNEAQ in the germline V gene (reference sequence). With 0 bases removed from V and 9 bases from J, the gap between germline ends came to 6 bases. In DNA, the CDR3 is TGTGCCAGCAGCTTAGCGGGGACTGAGCAGTTCTTC. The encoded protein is CASSLAGTEQFF.